The 13 T cell receptor beta chains below were found in one sample sequenced in a study of OX40 agonist ivuxolimab in advanced cancers. Clones were sequenced by immunoSEQ multiplex PCR, and TCRdb holds only the in-frame ones, with some missing. Of roughly 51,000 clones listed, roughly 87% were seen once; the top ten hold over 8.5%. Sequencing was performed on CD4+ or CD8+ T cells sorted from blood, taken in a trial of the OX40 agonist ivuxolimab. All receptors come from an adult with an advanced solid tumor such as melanoma, head and neck, liver or kidney cancer.

The chain combines TRBV5-1 with TRBJ2-1, with TRBD1 matching 7 bases. Germline values: CDR1 SGHRS, CDR2 YFSETQ. The trim removed 4 bases at V and 1 base at J, leaving 8 bases unmatched. The CDR3 has 16 residues. In nucleotides, the CDR3 is TGCGCCAGCAGCCAAGACAGGGCCGGATCCTACAATGAGCAGTTCTTC. This encodes CASSQDRAGSYNEQFF.

This chain joins TRBV19 and TRBJ2-3; TRBD1 matches 9 bases. V shed 7 bases, J shed 6 bases, and the junction held 8 bases outside the gene matches. CDR3 length: 14 residues. Germline CDR1 and CDR2: LNHDA and SQIVND (reference sequence). CDR3 in amino acids: CASTIGQGSDTQYF. The CDR3, as DNA: TGTGCCAGTACCATCGGACAGGGGAGTGATACGCAGTATTTT.

V usage is TRBV25-1 and J usage is TRBJ1-1; TRBD1 agrees at 7 bases. This CDR3 comprises 14 residues. J lost 4 bases, V lost 3 bases, and 5 bases had no gene match. Germline values: CDR1 MGHDK, CDR2 SYGVNS. As DNA, the CDR3 is TGTGCCAGCAGTGACTGGACAGGCAGCACTGAAGCTTTCTTT. Translated: CASSDWTGSTEAFF.

In regard to this clone: Other DNA sequences in this sample translate to the same CDR3. This chain connects TRBV5-1 to TRBJ2-1; 7 nucleotides agree with TRBD2. V lost 1 base to trimming and J lost 2 bases; unmatched junction nucleotides: 6. There are 16 residues in the CDR3. Germline lookup yields CDR1 SGHRS and CDR2 YFSETQ. Written as DNA, the CDR3 is TGCGCCAGCAGCTTGACCTCGGGGGGTACCTACAATGAGCAGTTCTTC. This sequence encodes CASSLTSGGTYNEQFF. Looking up the rest from reference TRBV5-1 and TRBJ2-1 gives the full variable domain: KAGVTQTPRYLIKTRGQQVTLSCSPISGHRSVSWYQQTPGQGLQFLFEYFSETQRNKGNFPGRFSGRQFSNSRSEMNVSTLELGDSALYLCASSLTSGGTYNEQFFGPGTRLTVL.

The chain employs TRBV9 and TRBJ2-7; the D gene is possibly TRBD2 (6 bases). Germline V gene sequence: CDR1 SGDLS, CDR2 YYNGEE. V was cut by 0 bases and J by 5 bases, with 12 bases left in between. The CDR3 is 14 amino acids. The CDR3 loop is CASSVGGVYDEQYF. The CDR3 DNA sequence: TGTGCCAGCAGCGTAGGGGGGGTCTACGACGAGCAGTACTTC. The whole variable domain, filled in from reference TRBV9 and TRBJ2-7, reads DSGVTQTPKHLITATGQRVTLRCSPRSGDLSVYWYQQSLDQGLQFLIQYYNGEERAKGNILERFSAQQFPDLHSELNLSSLELGDSALYFCASSVGGVYDEQYFGPGTRLTVT.

The chain uses TRBV15 and TRBJ2-1, with 10 nucleotides matching TRBD1. The CDR3 runs to 16 residues. The V gene end was trimmed by 3 bases and the J gene end by 8 bases; junction bases not matched to a gene: 10. Germline CDR1 is LNHNV and CDR2 is YYDKDF (reference sequence). The CDR3 DNA sequence: TGTGCCACCAGCAGTAGCCGGGACAGGGGATGGTATGAGCAGTTCTTC. It translates to CATSSSRDRGWYEQFF. Using reference TRBV15 and TRBJ2-1 for the parts outside the CDR3, the full variable domain is DAMVIQNPRYQVTQFGKPVTLSCSQTLNHNVMYWYQQKSSQAPKLLFHYYDKDFNNEADTPDNFQSRRPNTSFCFLDIRSPGLGDTAMYLCATSSSRDRGWYEQFFGPGTRLTVL.

The chain is built from TRBV7-9 and TRBJ1-5; perhaps TRBD1 as D (5 bases). V was trimmed by 0 bases and J by 8 bases, leaving 5 bases between them. CDR3 size: 12 residues. The germline V gene has CDR1 SEHNR and CDR2 FQNEAQ (reference sequence). CDR3 amino acids: CASSLAREPQHF. In nucleotides, the CDR3 is TGTGCCAGCAGCTTAGCCAGGGAGCCCCAGCATTTT.

This sequence joins TRBV6-5 and TRBJ2-7; 13 nucleotides line up with TRBD2. The V gene's germline CDR1 is MNHEY and CDR2 SVGAGI. The CDR3 totals 15 residues. Germline trimming cut 6 bases from V and 3 bases from J; bases unmatched to any gene: 5. For the CDR3, the DNA is TGTGCCAGCAGACCGACTAGCGGGGGGTTCTACGAGCAGTACGTC. Translated: CASRPTSGGFYEQYV.

The gene calls are TRBV27 and TRBJ2-7, with D perhaps assigned TRBD1 or TRBD2 (5 bases each). This CDR3 comprises 14 residues. Trimming removed 5 bases at V and 1 base at J, with 12 bases between. Germline V gene data show CDR1 as MNHEY and CDR2 as SMNVEV (reference sequence). CDR3 sequence reads: CASSPRDGSYEQYF. The CDR3 coding sequence is TGTGCCAGCAGTCCCCGGGACGGGTCCTACGAGCAGTACTTC.

The CDR3 protein is CASSQDSYGYTF. The CDR3 nucleotides read TGCGCCAGCAGCCAGGACAGCTATGGCTACACCTTC. This chain uses TRBV5-1 with TRBJ1-2, with D possibly matching TRBD1 (6 bases). The CDR3 totals 12 residues. From germline, CDR1 is SGHRS and CDR2 YFSETQ. Trimming cost V 4 bases and J 4 bases, with 8 bases left between them.

The V call is TRBV30, the J call TRBJ2-2, with unresolved D. The length of the CDR3 is 14 residues. The germline V gene encodes CDR1 GTSNPN and CDR2 SVGIG (reference sequence). Trimming removed 3 bases from V and 4 bases from J, with 12 bases in between. CDR3 in amino acids: CAWRRVSSTGELFF. The CDR3 nucleotides are TGTGCCTGGAGGCGCGTTTCAAGCACCGGGGAGCTGTTTTTT.

This chain uses TRBV9 with TRBJ2-1, with TRBD1 matching 8 bases. The CDR3 extends over 15 amino acids. J gave up 6 bases and V 4 bases, and 9 bases lay outside the gene matches. Germline V gene sequence: CDR1 SGDLS, CDR2 YYNGEE. DNA of the CDR3: TGTGCCAGCAGCACCGCAGGTACAGGGGGCAATGAGCAGTTCTTC. Amino acid sequence: CASSTAGTGGNEQFF. The variable domain in full, with the rest retrieved from reference TRBV9 and TRBJ2-1, is DSGVTQTPKHLITATGQRVTLRCSPRSGDLSVYWYQQSLDQGLQFLIQYYNGEERAKGNILERFSAQQFPDLHSELNLSSLELGDSALYFCASSTAGTGGNEQFFGPGTRLTVL.

The V gene is TRBV1, the J gene TRBJ2-1; the table's D call of TRBD2 was not tested on the DNA. TRBV1 represents a pseudogene. The CDR3 sequence is 13 residues long. The CDR3 DNA reads as TGCACCAGCAGCCAATGCGGAAGCAATGAGCAGTTCTTC. This gives the protein CTSSQCGSNEQFF.